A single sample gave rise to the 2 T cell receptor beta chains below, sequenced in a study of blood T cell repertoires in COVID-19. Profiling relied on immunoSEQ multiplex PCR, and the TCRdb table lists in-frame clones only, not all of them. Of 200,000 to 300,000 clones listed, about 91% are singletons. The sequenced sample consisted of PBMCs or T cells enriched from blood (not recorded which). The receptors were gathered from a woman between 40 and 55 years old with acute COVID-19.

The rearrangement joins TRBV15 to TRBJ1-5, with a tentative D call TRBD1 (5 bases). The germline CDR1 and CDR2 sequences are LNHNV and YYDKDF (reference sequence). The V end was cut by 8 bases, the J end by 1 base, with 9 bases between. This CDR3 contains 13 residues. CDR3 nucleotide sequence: TGTGCCACCTCGGGGGAGAGCAATCAGCCCCAGCATTTT. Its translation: CATSGESNQPQHF.

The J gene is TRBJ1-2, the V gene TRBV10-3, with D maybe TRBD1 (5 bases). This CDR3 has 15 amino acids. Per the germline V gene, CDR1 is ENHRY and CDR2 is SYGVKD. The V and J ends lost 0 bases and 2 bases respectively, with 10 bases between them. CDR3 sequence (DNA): TGTGCCATCAGTGAGTCGGGGCTCGGGAACTATGGCTACACCTTC. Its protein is CAISESGLGNYGYTF.